This T cell receptor beta chain was observed in a study of early T cells in non-severe SARS-CoV-2 infection. As for the study in general: Sequenced bulk RNA came from whole blood that was unsorted, and chains were unpaired.

This clonotype has at least ten counts. One entry per CDR3 protein, called by TCRdb with MiXCR from the 5' RACE reads. This sample yields around 59,000 distinct CDR3 sequences, of which approximately 9% are seen a single time; 17% belongs to the top ten. Germline-derived CDR1 and CDR2 are SGHDN and FVKESK. This CDR3 is 17 amino acids long. The J segment lost 1 base and the V segment lost 2 bases, leaving 6 bases of the junction unmatched. The receptor's source is an adult who was a healthcare worker with PCR-confirmed SARS-CoV-2 infection or an uninfected control (not recorded which). The chain has TRBV14 and TRBJ2-5, with TRBD2 matching over 11 bases. Sequencing was done on a sample of whole blood. The CDR3 sequence is CASSQPGLAGSQETQYF. In DNA form, the CDR3 reads TGTGCCAGCAGCCAACCTGGACTAGCGGGCAGCCAAGAGACCCAGTACTTC.